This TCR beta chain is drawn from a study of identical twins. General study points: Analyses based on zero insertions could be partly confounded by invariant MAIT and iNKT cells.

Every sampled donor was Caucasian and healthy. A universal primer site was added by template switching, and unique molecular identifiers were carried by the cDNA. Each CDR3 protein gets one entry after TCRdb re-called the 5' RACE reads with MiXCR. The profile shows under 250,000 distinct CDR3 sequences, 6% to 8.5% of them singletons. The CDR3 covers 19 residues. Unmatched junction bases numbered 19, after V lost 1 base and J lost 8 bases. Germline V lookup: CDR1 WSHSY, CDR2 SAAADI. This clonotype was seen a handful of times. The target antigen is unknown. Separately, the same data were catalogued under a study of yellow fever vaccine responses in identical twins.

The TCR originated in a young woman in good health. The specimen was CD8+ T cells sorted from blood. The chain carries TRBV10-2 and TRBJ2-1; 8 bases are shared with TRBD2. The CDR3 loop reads CASSEYEFSGTRKVHEQFF. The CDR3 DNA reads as TGCGCCAGCAGTGAGTATGAGTTTTCCGGGACTAGAAAGGTCCATGAGCAGTTCTTC.